These T cell receptor beta chains were read from a single sample in a study of T cell changes during pregnancy in multiple sclerosis. Repertoires were generated with immunoSEQ multiplex PCR, while TCRdb's copy carries only in-frame clones and drops some. The top ten hold just over 0.65% of the sample, which has around 50,000 clones, 92% seen once. This specimen consisted of CD4+ T cells from peripheral blood mononuclear cells, obtained in the third trimester of pregnancy. The receptors originated from a female donor with multiple sclerosis, enrolled in a pregnancy study. Both conserved end residues are part of each CDR3. Fields, in order: J gene, V gene, clone size, CDR3 protein. Clone size is not always given. Where it is, it says once, few, many or a class for expanded clones.

TRBJ2-5 | TRBV5-4 | NA | CASSLTRGYQETQYF
TRBJ2-1 | TRBV7-2 | NA | CASSPQRGQGNEQFF
TRBJ2-5 | TRBV2 | NA | CASSTPDRGRETQYF
TRBJ1-4 | TRBV5-4 | NA | CASSLGQEREKLFF
TRBJ2-1 | TRBV19 | NA | CASSKQGLRENEQFF
TRBJ2-5 | TRBV6-1 | NA | CASSGDLQGRETQYF
TRBJ2-1 | TRBV18 | NA | CASSRVVGGSWNEQFF
TRBJ1-1 | TRBV5-1 | NA | CASSISWTGGTEAFF
TRBJ2-3 | TRBV7-9 | NA | CASSELPVPTDTQYF
TRBJ2-7 | TRBV28 | NA | CASSQPGQRSTSYEQYF
TRBJ2-7 | TRBV27 | NA | CASSLYRQGQEQYF
TRBJ1-4 | TRBV15 | NA | CATSRELMYEKLFF
TRBJ2-1 | TRBV6-5 | NA | CASSNLLAGTYEQFF
TRBJ1-5 | TRBV19 | NA | CASSTEQGYSNQPQHF
TRBJ2-6 | TRBV15 | NA | CATSRELSSGANVLTF
TRBJ1-1 | TRBV5-4 | NA | CAGRTGANTEAFF
TRBJ1-1 | TRBV7-9 | NA | CASSFSGQGNTEAFF
TRBJ1-6 | TRBV4-1 | NA | CASSQDLVSPLHF
TRBJ1-5 | TRBV6-1 | NA | CASSERGRQPQHF
TRBJ2-2 | TRBV15 | NA | CATSREAYSGELFF
TRBJ1-2 | TRBV28 | NA | CASSLQGAGYTF
TRBJ1-6 | TRBV9 | NA | CASSVEGRKDSPLHF
TRBJ2-7 | TRBV2 | NA | CASSAVYEQYF
TRBJ2-7 | TRBV28 | NA | CASSLSRVRYEQYF
TRBJ2-7 | TRBV28 | NA | CASSLFYYEQYF
TRBJ1-3 | TRBV30 | NA | CAWSRDRGSGNTIYF
TRBJ2-1 | TRBV5-6 | once | CASSLGDRSYNEQFF
TRBJ1-1 | TRBV11-2 | NA | CASSFGQVEEAFF
TRBJ2-1 | TRBV29-1 | NA | CSVGGGGSGPFYEQFF
TRBJ2-5 | TRBV5-4 | NA | CASSLKGVSEETQYF
TRBJ1-5 | TRBV16 | NA | CASSQSGQGNQPQHF
TRBJ2-7 | TRBV28 | NA | CASRARTYEQYF
TRBJ2-2 | TRBV30 | NA | CAYRGLAGVTGELFF
TRBJ1-1 | TRBV6-6 | NA | CASTRTGGDGEAFF
TRBJ2-7 | TRBV7-8 | NA | CASSPGGPYEQYF
TRBJ2-5 | TRBV5-6 | NA | CASSLRTSGRMRQETQYF
TRBJ2-3 | TRBV7-2 | NA | CASSADRGRDTQYF
TRBJ1-2 | TRBV7-2 | NA | CASSLGAGSYTF
TRBJ2-1 | TRBV10-3 | once | CAITMTSGRNEQFF
TRBJ2-7 | TRBV4-1 | few | CASSLKTSGSYEQYF
TRBJ2-2 | TRBV19 | once | CASSIGLAGRLNTGELFF
TRBJ1-4 | TRBV18 | NA | CASSPPVLRTNEKLFF
TRBJ1-2 | TRBV28 | NA | CASRLGTTYGYTF
TRBJ2-7 | TRBV2 | NA | CASSAPRVYSYEQYF